The 22 T cell receptor beta chains given below trace back to one sample, sequenced in a study of T cells of healthy individuals. MiXCR, run by TCRdb on the 5' RACE reads, gives a single entry per CDR3 protein. The table shows about 60,000 distinct CDR3 sequences, with under 20% occurring only once. Receptors were obtained from a human donor in good health.

This clonotype was found many times. The V gene is TRBV5-1, the J gene TRBJ1-5; D may be TRBD1 (5 bases). Deletions cut 4 bases from V and 6 bases from J, with 20 bases between. The CDR3 is 16 residues long. The germline CDR1 and CDR2 sequences are SGHRS and YFSETQ. The CDR3 region is CASSTQPLGVGQPQHF. The CDR3 DNA sequence: TGCGCCAGCAGCACCCAACCGCTAGGGGTAGGTCAGCCCCAGCATTTT.

In its sample, this clonotype was seen many times. This chain connects TRBV15 to TRBJ2-4; 7 bases map to TRBD2. V dropped 0 bases and J dropped 5; count of bases not matched to a gene: 7. CDR1 is LNHNV, CDR2 YYDKDF, per germline (reference sequence). The length of the CDR3 is 16 residues. Written as DNA, the CDR3 is TGTGCCACCAGCAGAGATAATCGGCGGGAGCAAAACATTCAGTACTTC. It encodes CATSRDNRREQNIQYF.

This clonotype has more than one count but fewer than ten. The chain combines TRBV7-2 with TRBJ2-1, with 11 bases matching TRBD2. Trimming took 5 bases from V and 0 from J; bases not matched to a gene: 6. CDR1 and CDR2 from the germline V gene are SGHTA and FQGNSA. The CDR3 totals 17 residues. The CDR3 DNA sequence: TGTGCCAGCAGCGGGTACCTAGCGGGGGGCTCCTACAATGAGCAGTTCTTC. Protein: CASSGYLAGGSYNEQFF.

This clonotype was observed many times. The chain has TRBV12-3 or TRBV12-4 and TRBJ1-4, with D possibly being TRBD1 (5 bases). CDR3 size: 14 residues. V was clipped by 4 bases and J by 5 bases, with 11 bases between them. CDR3 amino acids: CASSSGQGNEKLFF. DNA for the CDR3: TGTGCCAGCAGTTCCGGGCAGGGCAATGAAAAACTGTTTTTT.

This chain connects TRBV7-2 to TRBJ2-1, with 9 bases that match TRBD2. V trimming: 3 bases; J trimming: 5 bases; junction bases outside the gene matches: 11. The CDR3 contains 17 residues. Per germline, CDR1 SGHTA and CDR2 FQGNSA. The CDR3 loop reads CASSLLLAGAPHNEQFF. The CDR3 bases are TGTGCCAGCAGCTTGCTGTTAGCGGGAGCCCCGCACAATGAGCAGTTCTTC.

This clonotype has at least ten counts. This chain joins TRBV29-1 and TRBJ2-6; 9 bases line up with TRBD1. Germline assignment: CDR1 SQVTM and CDR2 ANQGSEA. The trim removed 7 bases at V and 2 bases at J, leaving 6 bases unmatched. The CDR3 runs 15 residues. CDR3 DNA sequence: TGCAGCGCGGGACAGGGAGTGACTGGGGCCAACGTCCTGACTTTC. This codes for CSAGQGVTGANVLTF.

The DNA of the CDR3 is TGTGCCAGCAGCGAACCCGTATTGGAGCGGAACACCGGGGAGCTGTTTTTT. Amino acids: CASSEPVLERNTGELFF. The chain recombines TRBV21-1 with TRBJ2-2. TRBV21-1 corresponds to a pseudogene. This CDR3 is built from 17 residues.

In this sample, this clonotype turned up many times. This rearrangement joins TRBV29-1 to TRBJ2-7, with D hard to call. Germline CDR1 is SQVTM and CDR2 is ANQGSEA. V lost 3 bases and J lost 1, with 13 bases in between. The CDR3 covers 14 residues. CDR3 region: CSVDISTDSYEQYF. DNA of the CDR3: TGCAGCGTTGATATATCGACGGATTCCTACGAGCAGTACTTC.

This clonotype has a count of ten or more. V and J are TRBV2 and TRBJ1-4; weak D call: TRBD1 (5 bases). Trimming left V 10 bases short and J 3 bases short, with 9 bases between. Germline lookup yields CDR1 SNHLY and CDR2 FYNNEI. There are 12 residues in the CDR3. Written as DNA, the CDR3 is TGTGCCAACCAGGGAGCTAATGAAAAACTGTTTTTT. Amino acid sequence: CANQGANEKLFF.

Many counts were recorded for this clonotype. V and J are TRBV12-2 and TRBJ1-3. TRBV12-2 is a pseudogene locus. This CDR3 has 17 amino acids. DNA of the CDR3: TGTGCAAGTCGCTTAGAAAGGATTCACAACTCTGGAAACACCATATATTTT. Its translation: CASRLERIHNSGNTIYF.

This clonotype was recorded many times. V gene TRBV12-3 or TRBV12-4 combines with J gene TRBJ1-5, with 10 nucleotides matching TRBD1. The CDR3 is 13 amino acids. V lost 8 bases and J lost 7; bases outside the gene matches: 5. The CDR3 DNA reads as TGTGCCAGCGGTGGACAGGGGGTGCAGCCCCAGCATTTT. Its translation: CASGGQGVQPQHF.

This rearrangement joins TRBV5-5 to TRBJ1-1, with D possibly being TRBD1 (5 bases). The V gene lost 4 bases and the J gene lost 12 bases, with 22 bases spanning the gap. The CDR3 loop spans 14 amino acids. Germline CDR1 is SGHKS and CDR2 is YYEKEE (reference sequence). The CDR3 loop reads CASSHVPEQVRSFF. The CDR3 DNA follows: TGTGCCAGCAGCCACGTCCCCGAACAGGTCAGATCTTTCTTT.

This clonotype came up many times. The V and J genes are TRBV6-4 and TRBJ2-2; 10 positions agree with TRBD1. Germline V gives CDR1 MRHNA, CDR2 SNTAGT. The CDR3 covers 15 residues. Trimming removed 6 bases from V and 4 bases from J; junction bases left unmatched: 5. This chain's CDR3 is CASRPRQGATGELFF. CDR3 sequence (DNA): TGTGCCAGCAGGCCCAGACAGGGGGCCACCGGGGAGCTGTTTTTT.

This clonotype has a count of ten or more. V and J are TRBV7-9 and TRBJ2-1; D gene uncertain. V shed 7 bases and J shed 8 bases, with 15 bases lying between them. The CDR3 length is 13 residues. Germline CDR1 and CDR2: SEHNR and FQNEAQ (reference sequence). CDR3 sequence: CASTMPAIYEQFF. CDR3 sequence (DNA): TGTGCCAGCACCATGCCCGCGATCTATGAGCAGTTCTTC.

In its sample, this clonotype was seen many times. The chain joins TRBV18 to TRBJ2-5, with 8 positions matching TRBD1. This CDR3 has 14 amino acids. Per the germline V gene, CDR1 is KGHSH and CDR2 is LQKENI. Losses at the gene ends were 3 bases for V and 4 bases for J; bases not matched to a gene: 4. The CDR3 DNA reads as TGTGCCAGCTCACCGAGGACAGGGAGAGAGACCCAGTACTTC. It translates to CASSPRTGRETQYF.

The chain has TRBV25-1 and TRBJ2-2; possibly TRBD1 for D (5 bases). Trimming cost V 2 bases and J 7 bases, with 14 bases left between them. The CDR3 runs 15 residues. Germline CDR1 and CDR2: MGHDK and SYGVNS. The CDR3 sequence: CASSETGAKVGELFF. CDR3 in DNA: TGTGCCAGCAGTGAAACAGGCGCCAAGGTCGGGGAGCTGTTTTTT.

Only a few counts were recorded for this clonotype. This chain connects TRBV7-9 to TRBJ1-1; possibly TRBD1 for D (6 bases). V was trimmed by 5 bases and J by 4 bases, leaving 20 bases between them. This CDR3 comprises 16 residues. Germline CDR1 SEHNR, CDR2 FQNEAQ (reference sequence). The CDR3 coding sequence is TGTGCCAGCAGCAAAAGCAACACAGGGCTCGGCACTGAAGCTTTCTTT. It specifies CASSKSNTGLGTEAFF.

This clonotype was seen ten or more times. This chain joins TRBV7-2 and TRBJ2-1; no reliable D call. The V gene lost 5 bases and the J gene lost 5 bases, with 13 bases spanning the gap. Germline loops: CDR1 SGHTA, CDR2 FQGNSA. The CDR3 consists of 14 residues. CDR3 DNA sequence: TGTGCCAGCAGCCCTGGACCTCCCAACAATGAGCAGTTCTTC. This sequence encodes CASSPGPPNNEQFF.

In this sample, this clonotype turned up many times. This chain joins TRBV2 and TRBJ2-7; 8 nucleotides align to TRBD2. The CDR3 is 14 amino acids. Germline CDR1 is SNHLY and CDR2 is FYNNEI. V lost 3 bases to trimming and J lost 4 bases; unmatched junction nucleotides: 5. CDR3 region: CASSDGRGGYEQYF. The CDR3 coding sequence is TGTGCCAGCAGTGACGGCCGGGGGGGATACGAGCAGTACTTC.

This clonotype was observed a handful of times. This chain uses TRBV7-9 with TRBJ1-1, with no clear D. Germline V gene data show CDR1 as SEHNR and CDR2 as FQNEAQ (reference sequence). The CDR3 has 11 amino acids. V lost 5 bases and J lost 8, with 9 bases in between. In nucleotides, the CDR3 is TGTGCCAGCAGCCGATCTCCCGAAGCTTTCTTT. The encoded protein is CASSRSPEAFF.

Only a few counts were recorded for this clonotype. The CDR3 DNA follows: TGCAGTGCTAACCACAGACAAGCCAATGAGCAGTTCTTC. Its translation: CSANHRQANEQFF. The V gene is TRBV20-1, the J gene TRBJ2-1; D is unclear. The germline V and J ends were trimmed by 4 bases and 6 bases, with 13 bases remaining between them. The germline V gene encodes CDR1 DFQATT and CDR2 SNEGSKA (reference sequence). This CDR3 spans 13 amino acids.

This clonotype was detected ten times or more. The chain joins TRBV6-2 or TRBV6-3 to TRBJ1-1; the D is unclear. The germline V gene encodes CDR1 MNHEY and CDR2 SVGEGT. V shed 6 bases and J shed 5 bases, with 4 bases lying between them. CDR3 length: 10 residues. The CDR3 protein is CASRGTEAFF. The DNA for the CDR3 is TGTGCCAGCAGGGGTACTGAAGCTTTCTTT.